The sequence of this T cell receptor beta chain was determined in a study of cytomegalovirus exposure and HLA in healthy donors (dated by TCRdb to about 2017). Regarding the research as a whole: In an earlier analysis of several hundred of the donors, approximately 260 Gb of sequence data and approximately 120 million unique TCR beta sequences from about 179 million T cells were reported. An early release covering roughly 600 HLA-typed donors comprised approximately 300 gigabases of sequencing data and approximately 80 million unique TCR sequences. The genetic ancestry cluster associated with self-reported Caucasian donors included over 80% of the 300 to 450 genotyped donors. The aim of the study was to test whether cataloging public T cell receptors could identify signatures of past pathogen exposure. The study used immunosequencing to profile the T cell repertoires of approximately 650 subjects and linked those repertoires to cytomegalovirus serostatus. Besides the first cohort of around 670 subjects, a separate validation cohort made up of 120 different subjects was used. To predict cytomegalovirus infection status, the study combined high-throughput TCR immunosequencing, statistical association of individual TCRs with disease status, and machine learning. In a later analysis, previously published TCR beta repertoires from 550 to 750 donors were re-analyzed and high-resolution HLA genotyping was added so that TCR occurrence patterns could be studied. Rather than drawing on any new phenotypic data, the later analysis identified candidate immune exposures from TCR beta sequences and the way those sequences occurred across donors. An earlier analysis of 500 to 750 of the donors applied high-throughput TCR beta sequencing to assess whether each TCR beta V gene segment acted as functional or pseudogenic. Donor age, sex, ethnicity and CMV serostatus were compiled together with the repertoire data. A later genetic analysis used genome-wide SNP genotypes for about 60% of the roughly 670 donors, treating that subset as a discovery cohort. Every repertoire in the discovery cohort had been generated on one and the same sequencing platform. Both class I and class II loci were covered by HLA typing, at four-digit resolution. Typing coverage varied by locus: roughly 620-640 donors for A, B, C, DRB1 and DQB1; under 550 for DQA1; approximately 570 for DPA1; about 450 for DPB1. Roughly 5 DR-DQ haplotypes were handled as single units for association and clustering, since linkage in the cohort was strong. Among about 390 genotyped donors of the cohort, an average of approximately 240,000 unique TCR beta nucleotide sequences were sequenced per donor, roughly 18% of them non-productive.

This clone was detected only a few times. Which antigen it targets is not known. No much larger clonotype is one base removed from it; base qualities were not supplied. The cohort comprised more than 550 healthy bone marrow donors. At the time of sampling, all cohort members were nominally healthy, though unrecorded immune exposures were likely present. The donor was CMV seronegative and belonged to the group of 380 or so seronegative cohort members. Each donor provided a peripheral blood sample, and peripheral blood mononuclear cells were used for TCR beta sequencing. Genomic DNA extraction from the blood cell samples was performed with the Qiagen DNeasy Blood Extraction Kit. Libraries came from the immunoSEQ multiplex PCR assay. For the multiplex PCR, a mixture combining 60 forward primers for TCR Vbeta segments and 13 reverse primers for TCR Jbeta segments was used. A multiplex PCR assay on genomic DNA amplified the CDR3 region of rearranged TCR beta genes. The Illumina HiSeq System was used to sequence the amplified TCR beta libraries as 87-base-pair reads. On the authors' methods: A later analysis tallied around 87 million unique TCR beta chains across the 650 to 750 repertoires, and around 12 million of those chains were shared by two or more donors. Raw reads were error-corrected and collapsed into unique sequences by a nearest-neighbor algorithm in which closely related sequences were merged to remove PCR and sequencing errors. V, D and J gene segments were assigned by aligning CDR3 sequences to IMGT reference sequences. Each retained sequence needed at least a six-nucleotide match to both a V gene segment and a J gene segment. Rearrangements were called productive when the CDR3 lacked stop codons and stayed in frame with V and J; all others were non-productive. CDR3 was defined according to IMGT convention as the region running from the second conserved V-encoded cysteine to the conserved J-encoded phenylalanine. Sequences without an unambiguous match to a single V gene segment were excluded from the earlier analysis of over 500 of the donors. In an earlier analysis of several hundred of the donors, V segments were called functional above 56.7% productive rearrangements and were called segregating when the between-donor standard deviation exceeded 5%. A statistical classification framework was developed to diagnose cytomegalovirus status using the catalog of TCR beta chain sequences. In a later analysis, TCR nucleotide sequences were compared against IMGT/GENE-DB human TR gene sequences so that V and J genes could be assigned. A later analysis assigned CDR3 sequences and most-parsimonious VDJ recombination scenarios with the TCRdist pipeline. In a later analysis, each TCR beta chain was defined by its CDR3 amino acid sequence together with its V-gene family, and reads lacking a unique V-gene family were excluded. A later analysis removed nearly 600 highly shared, low-generation-probability nucleotide sequences to deal with suspected cross-contamination and a sequencing artifact. In a later analysis, a clonal expansion index for each public chain was calculated from normalized within-repertoire ranks of inferred template counts. A later analysis computed generation probabilities with a VDJ recombination model fitted to out-of-frame rearrangements, and checked the results against IGoR. A later analysis scored TCR-TCR, TCR-HLA and TCR-CMV co-occurrence with hypergeometric tests, applying a repertoire-size bias correction to TCR pairs. In a later analysis, false discovery rates were estimated by permuting HLA or CMV assignments 20 times. In a later analysis, co-occurring TCRs were grouped using DBSCAN, with TCRdist sequence similarity added in when clustering inside HLA-allele-positive subsets. Repertoires with fewer than 30,000 or more than 120,000 public chains were left out of co-occurrence clustering, as were several repertoires with anomalous nucleotide sharing. The table comes from immuneACCESS by way of TCRdb, which keeps in-frame sequences with V and J called. Part of the clones is missing from these tables; in studies checked, under half for an unresolved V gene and the rest for unknown reasons. V and J calls and clone size follow that table, whereas D and trimming were derived from the DNA. The sample yields about 55,000 clones; about 84% were counted once. The ten biggest clones cover 1.6% of the sample.

Study-wide conclusions, independent of this receptor: Linkage disequilibrium might explain the correlated functional status among segregating V segments, but an unknown experimental factor could not be excluded. It was suggested by the authors that the approach could potentially be generalized to other disease states and immunological phenotypes. HLA typing was unavailable for some donors at each locus, so association tests used only the typed subset. Most TCR sequences were observed very rarely across donors, whereas some public TCRs were present in many individuals. In a later analysis, the rate of TCR association differed among HLA loci, with DRB1 alleles having the most associated TCRs and HLA-C alleles having the fewest. Only TCR beta chains were sequenced in this cohort, and the absence of alpha or paired-chain data limited detectable features. In both the original and validation cohorts, the classifier was reported to diagnose cytomegalovirus status with high specificity and sensitivity. The study gave a list of more than 150 TCR beta chains associated with cytomegalovirus. A later genetic analysis associated a missense DCLRE1C variant with V-gene and J-gene trimming of TCR beta chains, and an independent cohort replicated the association. The 87-base-pair reads could not distinguish some IMGT-functional V segments, including TRBV6-2 and TRBV6-3, so those segments were excluded. In a later analysis, several top co-occurrence clusters were reported to appear linked to parvovirus B19, influenza, CMV and Epstein-Barr virus. According to a later genetic analysis, donors in an Asian-associated ancestry cluster had fewer N-insertions in productive TCRs than the roughly 700-donor mean. A later analysis found that most CMV-associated TCR beta chains appeared HLA-restricted, with HLA associations seemingly driven largely by CMV exposure. The presence/absence analyses assumed that sequencing depth was roughly uniform across donors, and that assumption may not be true. When HLA alleles, especially DR and DQ, strongly co-occurred, attributing TCR associations to individual alleles was difficult. A group of highly shared sequence variants was considered likely to be a technical artifact of the sequencing pipeline. Because counts were too low, some 17 rarely observed V segments, including chromosome 9 orphons, were excluded from the earlier analysis of some 590 of the donors. In an earlier analysis of around 600 of the donors, most TCR beta V segments were observed in productive rearrangements about 90% or about 30% of the time, broadly matching IMGT annotations. A later analysis found that HLA-associated TCR beta chains were more clonally expanded and had lower generation probabilities than equally common non-associated chains. CMV serostatus was the only immune exposure information available for the cohort. In vitro tests confirmed that a few of the cytomegalovirus-associated TCR beta chains recognize cytomegalovirus antigens. A further reported finding was that TCR beta sequences accurately predicted the HLA-A and HLA-B alleles for most subjects in the first cohort. In a later analysis, around 15,000 TCR beta sequences were associated with specific HLA alleles at a false discovery rate of 0.05.

V loses 5 bases, J loses 4 bases, and the germline ends lie 9 bases apart. CDR1 SEHNR and CDR2 FQNEAQ were looked up in the germline V gene (reference sequence). The cysteine opens and the phenylalanine closes a CDR3 of 12 amino acids. The kept DNA is CDR3 alone, 36 bases in frame from the first base. This TCR was recovered from a man aged 25-45 years in good health and CMV-seronegative. The chain is made from TRBV7-9 and TRBJ2-7; tentative D gene TRBD2, with 5 bases matching. Specimen: PBMCs. This receptor carries the CDR3 CASSGLSYEQYF. DNA sequence: TGTGCCAGCAGCGGACTCTCATACGAGCAGTACTTC.